The 18 T cell receptor beta chains presented below share a single source sample, sequenced in a study of neoadjuvant anti-PD-1 for oral cavity cancer. Time point noted: after neoadjuvant nivolumab, at surgical resection. Generated by immunoSEQ multiplex PCR, the TCRdb table keeps only in-frame clones and is missing some. The data show roughly 13,000 clones, roughly 70% seen once. This sample comprised PBMCs, obtained after nivolumab (anti-PD-1) treatment. The receptors were gathered from a person aged 35-80 years with oral cavity squamous cell carcinoma.

This chain joins TRBV19 and TRBJ2-1; the D gene is possibly TRBD1 (6 bases). Germline assignment: CDR1 LNHDA and CDR2 SQIVND (reference sequence). V lost 0 bases and J lost 0, with 12 bases in between. The CDR3 runs 17 residues. DNA of the CDR3: TGTGCCAGTAGTATAGATTCGGGACACCTCTCCTACAATGAGCAGTTCTTC. Translation: CASSIDSGHLSYNEQFF.

The chain carries TRBV12-5 and TRBJ1-5; TRBD1 agrees at 7 bases. V was pared by 1 base and J by 3 bases, with 15 bases of the junction left unmatched. This CDR3 is 19 amino acids long. Germline V CDR1 and CDR2: LGHNT, FRNRAP. The CDR3, as DNA: TGTGCTAGTGGTTTGGGTTCCGGGACAGTCTGGGACTCCAATCAGCCCCAGCATTTT. Translating it yields CASGLGSGTVWDSNQPQHF.

V gene TRBV12-5 combines with J gene TRBJ1-6; D remains unclear. Germline CDR1 and CDR2: LGHNT and FRNRAP. This CDR3 is built from 13 residues. V gave up 0 bases and J gave up 9 bases, with 6 bases separating them. The DNA for the CDR3 is TGTGCTAGTGGTTTGGTCACATCTTCACCCCTCCACTTT. This translates into CASGLVTSSPLHF.

The genes are TRBV11-2 and TRBJ1-1; weak D call: TRBD1 (5 bases). The germline V gene has CDR1 SGHAT and CDR2 FQNNGV. The length of the CDR3 is 14 residues. Trimming left V 0 bases short and J 7 bases short, with 12 bases between. This CDR3 reads CASSLDPGSGEAFF. The CDR3 region has the DNA TGTGCCAGCAGCTTAGATCCAGGGTCGGGTGAAGCTTTCTTT.

The CDR3 loop reads CASSFPGSTEAFF. The CDR3 bases are TGTGCCAGCAGTTTCCCAGGGAGCACTGAAGCTTTCTTT. The chain has TRBV27 and TRBJ1-1; weak D call: TRBD1 (5 bases). There are 13 residues in the CDR3. Germline CDR1 and CDR2: MNHEY and SMNVEV (reference sequence). V lost 3 bases and J 4 bases, leaving 9 bases between the germline ends.

The chain joins TRBV7-3 to TRBJ2-5, with TRBD2 matching 8 bases. J was trimmed by 5 bases and V by 2 bases; bases with no gene match: 7. Germline assignment: CDR1 SGHTA and CDR2 FQGTGA. The CDR3 has 15 residues. The CDR3 sequence: CASSLRDGGVETQYF. For the CDR3, the DNA is TGTGCCAGCAGCTTACGTGACGGGGGGGTGGAGACCCAGTACTTC.

This clone was picked up one time. CDR3 nucleotide sequence: TGTGCCAGCAGAAGAAGCGGGGCCCACACAGATACGCAGTATTTT. Translation gives CASRRSGAHTDTQYF. The V call is TRBV7-3, the J call TRBJ2-3; 7 bases are a match to TRBD2. Germline CDR1 SGHTA, CDR2 FQGTGA. The CDR3 loop spans 15 amino acids. Losses at the gene ends were 6 bases for V and 2 bases for J; bases not matched to a gene: 8.

This clone was seen once. This chain joins TRBV6-6 and TRBJ2-5, with 9 bases lining up with TRBD1. The J call may be faulty, since TRBJ2-7 better matches the DNA end. The germline CDR1 and CDR2 sequences are MNHNY and SVGAGI (reference sequence). The CDR3 has 14 residues. CDR3 protein: CASKISGTGYEQYF. CDR3 coding DNA: TGTGCCAGCAAGATCTCCGGGACAGGGTACGAGCAGTACTTC.

This clone was observed once. The rearrangement links TRBV6-1 to TRBJ2-7; tentatively, D is TRBD1 or TRBD2 (7 bases each). Germline V CDR1 and CDR2: MNHNS, SASEGT. This CDR3 has 14 amino acids. V was trimmed by 6 bases and J by 3 bases, leaving 15 bases between them. The CDR3 protein is CASREGGGGYEQYF. The DNA of the CDR3 is TGTGCCAGCAGAGAGGGAGGGGGCGGCTACGAGCAGTACTTC.

The rearrangement links TRBV5-1 to TRBJ2-5; D perhaps matches TRBD2 (6 bases). This CDR3 has 15 amino acids. CDR1 and CDR2 from the germline V gene are SGHRS and YFSETQ. Trimming took 5 bases from V and 4 from J, leaving 18 bases between them. This chain's CDR3 is CASRAVGSGGETQYF. The CDR3 DNA sequence: TGCGCCAGCAGAGCCGTCGGGAGCGGCGGAGAGACCCAGTACTTC.

The genes are TRBV7-9 and TRBJ1-2; D uncertain. The CDR3 consists of 15 residues. The ends were cut back, 1 base at V and 5 bases at J, with 14 bases in the middle. CDR1 is SEHNR, CDR2 FQNEAQ, per germline (reference sequence). The chain's CDR3 is CASSLGPGSGYGYTF. Written as DNA, the CDR3 is TGTGCCAGCAGCTTAGGGCCAGGAAGCGGTTATGGCTACACCTTC.

The J gene is TRBJ2-5, the V gene TRBV2; D possibly matches TRBD1 or TRBD2 (6 bases each). TRBJ2-7 explains the end of the DNA better; the J call may be wrong. The germline gives CDR1 SNHLY, CDR2 FYNNEI. CDR3 length: 12 amino acids. The CDR3 bases are TGTGCCGCAGGGGCGCGGGGATACGAGCAGTACTTC. Protein sequence: CAAGARGYEQYF.

The chain is built from TRBV19 and TRBJ1-6; D gene uncertain. CDR3 size: 15 residues. Trimming cost V 8 bases and J 3 bases, with 14 bases left between them. CDR1 is LNHDA and CDR2 is SQIVND in the germline V gene (reference sequence). For the CDR3, the DNA is TGTGCCAGTCACCCCCGGGGTAACTATAATTCACCCCTCCACTTT. Protein sequence: CASHPRGNYNSPLHF.

This sequence joins TRBV7-3 and TRBJ2-7; perhaps D is TRBD1 or TRBD2 (5 bases each). Trimming took 5 bases from V and 2 from J, leaving 10 bases between them. The length of the CDR3 is 13 residues. Per germline, CDR1 SGHTA and CDR2 FQGTGA. The CDR3 nucleotides are TGTGCCAGCAGCCACGGGACCCCCTACGAGCAGTACTTC. Protein product: CASSHGTPYEQYF.

The rearrangement joins TRBV30 to TRBJ1-4, with TRBD1 matching over 9 bases. V was pared by 5 bases and J by 3 bases, with 4 bases of the junction left unmatched. The CDR3 extends over 14 amino acids. Germline V lookup: CDR1 GTSNPN, CDR2 SVGIG (reference sequence). The CDR3 spells CAWATGGSNEKLFF. The CDR3 DNA reads as TGTGCCTGGGCCACAGGGGGCTCTAATGAAAAACTGTTTTTT. Full variable domain (remainder filled in from reference TRBV30 and TRBJ1-4): SQTIHQWPATLVQPVGSPLSLECTVEGTSNPNLYWYRQAAGRGLQLLFYSVGIGQISSEVPQNLSASRPQDRQFILSSKKLLLSDSGFYLCAWATGGSNEKLFFGSGTQLSVL.

This clone has only a few counts. V is TRBV27 and J is TRBJ1-5; 7 nucleotides align to TRBD1. Looked up from germline, CDR1 is MNHEY and CDR2 is SMNVEV (reference sequence). There are 15 residues in the CDR3. With V trimmed by 5 bases and J by 1 base, 5 bases remained unmatched. CDR3 bases: TGTGCCAGCAGTGTCCAGGGGGTGAGCAATCAGCCCCAGCATTTT. Amino acid sequence: CASSVQGVSNQPQHF.

This chain links TRBV5-1 with TRBJ1-1; perhaps TRBD1 as D (5 bases). Germline CDR1 is SGHRS and CDR2 is YFSETQ. V was trimmed by 3 bases and J by 6 bases, leaving 12 bases between them. The CDR3 is made up of 13 amino acids. In DNA form, the CDR3 reads TGCGCCAGCAGCTCAAGGGGCGATGCTGAAGCTTTCTTT. Protein sequence: CASSSRGDAEAFF.

The gene calls are TRBV5-1 and TRBJ2-5, with 7 bases matching TRBD1. Germline CDR1 and CDR2: SGHRS and YFSETQ. The CDR3 runs to 15 residues. Germline trimming cut 0 bases from V and 4 bases from J; bases unmatched to any gene: 6. The CDR3 here is CASSLGTGRGETQYF. For the CDR3, the DNA is TGCGCCAGCAGCTTGGGGACAGGCCGGGGAGAGACCCAGTACTTC. The whole variable domain, filled in from reference TRBV5-1 and TRBJ2-5, reads KAGVTQTPRYLIKTRGQQVTLSCSPISGHRSVSWYQQTPGQGLQFLFEYFSETQRNKGNFPGRFSGRQFSNSRSEMNVSTLELGDSALYLCASSLGTGRGETQYFGPGTRLLVL.